These 3 T cell receptor beta chains share one sample of origin, sequenced in a study of blood T cell repertoires in COVID-19. The data were produced by immunoSEQ multiplex PCR, yet TCRdb's version contains in-frame clones alone and is incomplete. There are some 140,000 clones in the sample; around 73% occur only once, and 9.5% to 13% lies in the top ten. Sequencing input: peripheral blood. These receptors were collected from a man aged 55-75 years who had recovered from COVID-19.

This clone was detected only once. The chain couples TRBV18 to TRBJ2-5; TRBD2 matches at 9 bases. V shed 2 bases and J 5 bases; nucleotides not matched to a gene: 6. CDR1 is KGHSH, CDR2 LQKENI, per germline. The CDR3 totals 15 residues. CDR3 coding DNA: TGTGCCAGCTCACCAATGGGTAGCGGGAGTGAGACCCAGTACTTC. It is translated as CASSPMGSGSETQYF.

A few counts support this clone. V and J are TRBV28 and TRBJ1-2, with TRBD1 matching 8 bases. This CDR3 is 13 amino acids long. The V and J ends lost 6 bases and 3 bases, in that order; junction bases with no gene match: 3. Germline assignment: CDR1 MDHEN and CDR2 SYDVKM. The CDR3 nucleotides read TGTGCCAGCAGCATACAGGGGGACTATGGCTACACCTTC. This gives the protein CASSIQGDYGYTF.

The rearrangement joins TRBV6-6 to TRBJ1-2, with a tentative D call TRBD1 (6 bases). The CDR3 totals 13 residues. Between the trimmed V and J ends, which lost 7 bases and 3 bases, there was a span of 12 bases. Germline V lookup: CDR1 MNHNY, CDR2 SVGAGI (reference sequence). CDR3 sequence reads: CASTPTGYYGYTF. The CDR3 nucleotides are TGTGCCAGCACCCCAACAGGGTACTATGGCTACACCTTC.